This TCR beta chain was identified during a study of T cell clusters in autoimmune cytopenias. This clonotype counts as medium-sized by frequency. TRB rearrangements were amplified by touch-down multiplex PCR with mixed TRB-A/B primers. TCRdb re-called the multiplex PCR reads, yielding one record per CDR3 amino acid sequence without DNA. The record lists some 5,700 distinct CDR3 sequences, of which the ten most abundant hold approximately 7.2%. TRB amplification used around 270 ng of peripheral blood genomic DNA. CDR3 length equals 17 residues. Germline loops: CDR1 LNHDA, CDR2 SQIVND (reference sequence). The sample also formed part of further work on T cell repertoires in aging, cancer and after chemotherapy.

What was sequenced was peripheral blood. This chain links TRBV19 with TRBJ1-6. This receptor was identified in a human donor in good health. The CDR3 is CASSTKTGSSYNSPLHF.